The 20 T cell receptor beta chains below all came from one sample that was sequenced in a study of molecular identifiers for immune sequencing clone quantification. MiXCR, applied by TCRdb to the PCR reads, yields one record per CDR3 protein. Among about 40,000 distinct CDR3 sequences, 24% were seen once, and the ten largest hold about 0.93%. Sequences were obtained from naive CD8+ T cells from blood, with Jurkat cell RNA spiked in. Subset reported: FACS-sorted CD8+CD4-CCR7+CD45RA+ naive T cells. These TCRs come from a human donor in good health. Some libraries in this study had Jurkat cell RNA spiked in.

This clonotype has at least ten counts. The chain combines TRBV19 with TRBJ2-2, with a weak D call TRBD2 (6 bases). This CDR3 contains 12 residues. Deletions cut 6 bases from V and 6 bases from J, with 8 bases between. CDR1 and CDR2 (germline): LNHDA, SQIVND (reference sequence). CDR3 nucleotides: TGTGCCAGTAGGACGGGGGCCGGGGAGCTGTTTTTT. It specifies CASRTGAGELFF.

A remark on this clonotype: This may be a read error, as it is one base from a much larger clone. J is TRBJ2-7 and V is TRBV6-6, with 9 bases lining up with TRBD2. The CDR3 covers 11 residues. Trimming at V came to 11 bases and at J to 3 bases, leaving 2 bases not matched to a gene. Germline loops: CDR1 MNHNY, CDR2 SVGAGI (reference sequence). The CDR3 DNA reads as TGTGCCGGCGGGGGGGTCTACGAGCAGTACTTC. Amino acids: CAGGGVYEQYF.

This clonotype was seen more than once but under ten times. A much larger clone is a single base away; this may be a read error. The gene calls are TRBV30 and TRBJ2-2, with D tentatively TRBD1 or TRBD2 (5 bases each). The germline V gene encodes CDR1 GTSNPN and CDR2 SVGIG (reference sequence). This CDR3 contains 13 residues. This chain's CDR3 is CAWRAWGAGEPFF. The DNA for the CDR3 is TGTGCCTGGAGAGCTTGGGGCGCCGGGGAGCCGTTTTTT. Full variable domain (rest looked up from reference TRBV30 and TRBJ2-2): SQTIHQWPATLVQPVGSPLSLECTVEGTSNPNLYWYRQAAGRGLQLLFYSVGIGQISSEVPQNLSASRPQDRQFILSSKKLLLSDSGFYLCAWRAWGAGEPFFGEGSRLTVL.

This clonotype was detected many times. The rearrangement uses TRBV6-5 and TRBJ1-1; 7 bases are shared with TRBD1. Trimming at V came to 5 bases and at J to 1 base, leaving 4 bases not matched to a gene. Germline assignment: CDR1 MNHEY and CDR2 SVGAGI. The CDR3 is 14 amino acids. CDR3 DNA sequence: TGTGCCAGCAGTCTCACAGGGGCGAACACTGAAGCTTTCTTT. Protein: CASSLTGANTEAFF.

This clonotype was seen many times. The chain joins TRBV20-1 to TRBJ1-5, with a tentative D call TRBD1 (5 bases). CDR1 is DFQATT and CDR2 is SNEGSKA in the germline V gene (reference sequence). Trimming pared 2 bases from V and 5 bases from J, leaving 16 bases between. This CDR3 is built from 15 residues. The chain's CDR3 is CSARRGGGLDQPQHF. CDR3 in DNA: TGCAGTGCTAGAAGGGGTGGGGGTCTCGATCAGCCCCAGCATTTT.

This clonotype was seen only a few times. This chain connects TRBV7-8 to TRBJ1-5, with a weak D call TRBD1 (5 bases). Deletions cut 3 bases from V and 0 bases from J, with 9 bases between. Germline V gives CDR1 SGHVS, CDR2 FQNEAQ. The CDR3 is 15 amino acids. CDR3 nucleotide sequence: TGTGCCAGCAGCTTCGGGGACTTTAGCAATCAGCCCCAGCATTTT. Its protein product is CASSFGDFSNQPQHF. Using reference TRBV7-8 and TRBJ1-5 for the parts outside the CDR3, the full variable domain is GAGVSQSPRYKVAKRGQDVALRCDPISGHVSLFWYQQALGQGPEFLTYFQNEAQLDKSGLPSDRFFAERPEGSVSTLKIQRTQQEDSAVYLCASSFGDFSNQPQHFGDGTRLSIL.

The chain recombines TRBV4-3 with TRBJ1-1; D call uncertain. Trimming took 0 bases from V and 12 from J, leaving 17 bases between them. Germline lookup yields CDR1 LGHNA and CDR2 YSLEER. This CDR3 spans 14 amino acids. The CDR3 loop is CASSQEIPNTETFF. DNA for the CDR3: TGCGCCAGCAGCCAAGAGATTCCAAACACCGAAACTTTCTTT.

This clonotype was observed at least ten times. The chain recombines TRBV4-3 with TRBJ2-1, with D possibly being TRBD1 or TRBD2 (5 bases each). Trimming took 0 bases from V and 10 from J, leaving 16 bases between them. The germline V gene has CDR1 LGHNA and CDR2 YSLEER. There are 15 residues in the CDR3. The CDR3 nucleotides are TGCGCCAGCAGCCAAGAAAACCTAGTCGGGGCAGAGCAGTTCTTC. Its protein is CASSQENLVGAEQFF.

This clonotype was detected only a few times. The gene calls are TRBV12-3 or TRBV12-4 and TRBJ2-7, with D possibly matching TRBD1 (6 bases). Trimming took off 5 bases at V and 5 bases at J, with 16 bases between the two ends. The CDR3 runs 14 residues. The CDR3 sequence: CASSGTGFADEQYF. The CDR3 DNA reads TGTGCCAGCAGTGGAACAGGGTTTGCCGACGAGCAGTACTTC.

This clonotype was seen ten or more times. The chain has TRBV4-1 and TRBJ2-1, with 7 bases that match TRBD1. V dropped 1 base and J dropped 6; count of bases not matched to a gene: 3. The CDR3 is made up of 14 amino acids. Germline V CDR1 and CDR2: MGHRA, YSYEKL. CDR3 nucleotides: TGCGCCAGCAGCCAAGGACAGGGATCCAATGAGCAGTTCTTC. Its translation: CASSQGQGSNEQFF.

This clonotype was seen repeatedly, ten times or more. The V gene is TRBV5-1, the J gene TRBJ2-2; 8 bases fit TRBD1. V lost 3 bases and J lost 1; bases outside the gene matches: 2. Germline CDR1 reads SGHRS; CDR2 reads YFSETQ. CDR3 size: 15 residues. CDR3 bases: TGCGCCAGCAGCTGGGGACAGGAGAACACCGGGGAGCTGTTTTTT. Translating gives CASSWGQENTGELFF.

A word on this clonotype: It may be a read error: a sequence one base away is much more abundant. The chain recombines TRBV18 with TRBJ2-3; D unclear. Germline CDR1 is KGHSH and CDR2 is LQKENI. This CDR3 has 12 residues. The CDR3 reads CASAPYPDTQYF. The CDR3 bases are TGTGCCAGCGCACCGTACCCAGATACGCAGTATTTT.

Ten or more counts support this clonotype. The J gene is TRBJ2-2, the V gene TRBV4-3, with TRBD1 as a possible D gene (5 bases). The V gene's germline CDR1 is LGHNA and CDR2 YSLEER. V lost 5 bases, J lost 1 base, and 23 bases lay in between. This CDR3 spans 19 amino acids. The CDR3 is CASSGKGHRPAGNTGELFF. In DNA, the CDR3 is TGCGCCAGCAGCGGAAAGGGTCACAGGCCGGCAGGGAACACCGGGGAGCTGTTTTTT.

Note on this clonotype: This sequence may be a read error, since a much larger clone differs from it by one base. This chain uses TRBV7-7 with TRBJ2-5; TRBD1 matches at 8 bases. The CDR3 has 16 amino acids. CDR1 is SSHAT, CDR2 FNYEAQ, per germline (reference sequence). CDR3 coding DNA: TGTGCCTGCAGCTTTAGTGGGACAGGATACCAAGAGACCCAGTACTTC. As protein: CACSFSGTGYQETQYF.

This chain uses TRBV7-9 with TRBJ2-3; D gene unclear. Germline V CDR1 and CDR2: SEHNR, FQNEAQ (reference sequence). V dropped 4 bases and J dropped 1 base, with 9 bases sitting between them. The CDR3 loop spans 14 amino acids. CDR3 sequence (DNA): TGTGCCAGCAGCTCAGCGTGGTGCACAGATACGCAGTATTTT. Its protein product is CASSSAWCTDTQYF.

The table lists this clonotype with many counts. CDR3 amino acids: CASSLRQGSNEQYF. CDR3 bases: TGTGCCAGCAGTTTACGACAGGGGTCCAACGAGCAGTACTTC. J is TRBJ2-7 and V is TRBV12-3 or TRBV12-4, with 8 bases that match TRBD1. This CDR3 is built from 14 residues. J was trimmed by 5 bases and V by 2 bases; bases with no gene match: 5.

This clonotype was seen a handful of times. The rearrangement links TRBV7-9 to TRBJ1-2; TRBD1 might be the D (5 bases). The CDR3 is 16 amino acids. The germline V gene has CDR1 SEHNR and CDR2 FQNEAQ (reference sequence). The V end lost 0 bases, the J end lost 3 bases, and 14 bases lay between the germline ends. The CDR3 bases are TGTGCCAGCAGCTTAGCAGGGGACGGACCCTACTATGGCTACACCTTC. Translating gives CASSLAGDGPYYGYTF.

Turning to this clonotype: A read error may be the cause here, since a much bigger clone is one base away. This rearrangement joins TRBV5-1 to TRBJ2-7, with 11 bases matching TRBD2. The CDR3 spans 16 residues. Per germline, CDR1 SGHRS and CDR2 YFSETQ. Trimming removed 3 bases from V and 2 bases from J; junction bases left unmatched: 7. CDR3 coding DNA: TGCGCCAGCAGCTCTTCTAGCGGGGGGACGCCCTACGAGCAGTACTTC. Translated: CASSSSSGGTPYEQYF.

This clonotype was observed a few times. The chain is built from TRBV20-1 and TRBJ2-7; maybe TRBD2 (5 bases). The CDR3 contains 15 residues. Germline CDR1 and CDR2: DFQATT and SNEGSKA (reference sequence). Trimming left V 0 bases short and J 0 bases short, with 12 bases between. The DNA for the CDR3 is TGCAGTGCTAGAGATCTGTCGCGGGCCTCCTACGAGCAGTACTTC. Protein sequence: CSARDLSRASYEQYF.

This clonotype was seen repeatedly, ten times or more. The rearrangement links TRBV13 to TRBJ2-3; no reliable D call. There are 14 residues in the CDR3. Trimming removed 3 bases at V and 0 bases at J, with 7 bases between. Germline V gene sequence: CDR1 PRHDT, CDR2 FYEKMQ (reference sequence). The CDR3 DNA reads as TGTGCCAGCAGCTTCGGACGAAGCACAGATACGCAGTATTTT. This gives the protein CASSFGRSTDTQYF.